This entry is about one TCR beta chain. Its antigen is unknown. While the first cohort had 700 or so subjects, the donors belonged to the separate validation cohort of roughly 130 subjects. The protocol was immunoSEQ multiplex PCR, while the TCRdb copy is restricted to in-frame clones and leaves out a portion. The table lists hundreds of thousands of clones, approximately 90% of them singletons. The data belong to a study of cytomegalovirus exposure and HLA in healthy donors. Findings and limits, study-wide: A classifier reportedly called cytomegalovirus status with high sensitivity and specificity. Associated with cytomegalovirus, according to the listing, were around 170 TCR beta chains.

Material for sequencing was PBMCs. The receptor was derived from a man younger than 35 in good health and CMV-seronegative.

The CDR3 region has the DNA TGTGCCAGCAGCTCCGGGACAGGTCGACTTACAGATACGCAGTATTTT. It translates to CASSSGTGRLTDTQYF. This chain connects TRBV7-2 to TRBJ2-3; the match to TRBD1 covers 8 bases. The V gene's germline CDR1 is SGHTA and CDR2 FQGNSA. The CDR3 length is 16 residues. J lost 3 bases, V lost 4 bases, and 9 bases had no gene match.